This entry lists 20 T cell receptor beta chains sequenced from one sample in a study of breast tumors, draining lymph nodes, adjacent tissues (TCRdb year 2016). Libraries were made using multiplex PCR. These reads were obtained on an Illumina HiSeq 2000. Using fastp trimming at Q25 and MiXCR clonotype assembly, TCRdb reanalyzed the public sequencing data and kept in-frame beta chains. Records with the same CDR3 protein are collapsed into one entry carrying the most frequent genes and DNA. The sample includes approximately 52,000 distinct CDR3 sequences, with about 40% observed a single time. The leading ten clones occupy roughly a tenth of the sample. The specimen sequenced was breast tumor tissue. These receptors came from a female donor with breast cancer. Some clones in this sample may be carry-over from other donors' samples.

J is TRBJ2-7 and V is TRBV19; D is possibly TRBD1 (5 bases). CDR1 is LNHDA, CDR2 SQIVND, per germline (reference sequence). The CDR3 runs to 13 residues. Trimming removed 5 bases at V and 2 bases at J, with 10 bases between. The CDR3 is CASSPQDTYEQYF. In DNA form, the CDR3 reads TGTGCCAGTAGTCCCCAGGACACCTACGAGCAGTACTTC.

This clonotype was picked up many times. The chain couples TRBV11-2 to TRBJ1-6, with 8 bases aligning to TRBD1. With V trimmed by 0 bases and J by 5 bases, 0 bases remained unmatched. Germline-derived CDR1 and CDR2 are SGHAT and FQNNGV. This CDR3 spans 15 amino acids. CDR3 amino acids: CASSLEGQDNSPLHF. The CDR3 nucleotides are TGTGCCAGCAGCTTAGAGGGACAGGATAATTCACCCCTCCACTTT.

This clonotype was recorded a few times. A much larger clone lies one base from this, so it may be a read error. The chain recombines TRBV11-1 with TRBJ1-2; 7 nucleotides line up with TRBD1. The CDR3 runs to 15 residues. Trimming removed 1 base from V and 8 bases from J; junction bases left unmatched: 10. CDR1 SGHAT and CDR2 FQDESV come from the germline V gene (reference sequence). The CDR3, as DNA: TGTGCCAGCAGCTTAGTCGGTGGGACAGACAGCGGCTACACCTTC. It specifies CASSLVGGTDSGYTF.

This clonotype was counted ten times or more. V and J are TRBV16 and TRBJ2-3, with 9 bases matching TRBD2. The germline V gene has CDR1 KGHSY and CDR2 FQNENV. J was trimmed by 4 bases and V by 4 bases; bases with no gene match: 9. CDR3 size: 16 residues. CDR3 residues: CASSPRDSGRPDTQYF. CDR3 nucleotide sequence: TGTGCCAGCAGCCCGCGGGATAGCGGGAGACCAGATACGCAGTATTTT.

Details on this clonotype: No conserved phenylalanine or tryptophan is present at the end of the CDR3, so a read error is the likely explanation. V gene TRBV20-1 combines with J gene TRBJ1-6; D call uncertain. This CDR3 is 15 amino acids long. Germline assignment: CDR1 DFQATT and CDR2 SNEGSKA (reference sequence). The CDR3, as DNA: TGCAGTGCTAGGATTCACGGCCGGTGGAATTCCCCCCTCCACTCT. Residues: CSARIHGRWNSPLHS.

Concerning this clonotype itself: As the CDR3 is not closed by the conserved phenylalanine or tryptophan, this likely results from a read error. The chain uses TRBV20-1 and TRBJ2-5, with D possibly TRBD1 on 5 matching bases. CDR3 length equals 13 residues. The germline CDR1 and CDR2 sequences are DFQATT and SNEGSKA (reference sequence). V was trimmed by 2 bases and J by 4 bases, leaving 11 bases between them. CDR3 nucleotide sequence: TGCAGTGCTAGACGGCAGGGTACAGAGACCCAGTACTCC. Translated, it gives CSARRQGTETQYS.

This clonotype has a count of ten or more. V usage is TRBV4-2 and J usage is TRBJ2-7; 8 bases align to TRBD2. Germline loops: CDR1 LGHNA, CDR2 YNFKEQ. The V and J ends lost 5 bases and 3 bases, in that order; junction bases with no gene match: 9. CDR3 size: 15 residues. The CDR3 DNA follows: TGTGCCAGCAGCAAAGCCACTCTAGCGGGCTACGAGCAGTACTTC. Its protein product is CASSKATLAGYEQYF.

This clonotype was seen at least ten times. The chain couples TRBV2 to TRBJ1-3; TRBD1 matches at 10 bases. The CDR3 is 19 amino acids. The J segment lost 1 base and the V segment lost 5 bases, leaving 14 bases of the junction unmatched. Looked up from germline, CDR1 is SNHLY and CDR2 is FYNNEI. The CDR3 protein is CASSQTGGRRFESGNTIYF. The CDR3 nucleotides are TGTGCCAGCAGTCAGACAGGGGGCAGGAGGTTCGAGTCTGGAAACACCATATATTTT.

The J gene is TRBJ2-1, the V gene TRBV29-1, with TRBD2 matching 12 bases. The length of the CDR3 is 14 residues. The V gene's germline CDR1 is SQVTM and CDR2 ANQGSEA. CDR3 in amino acids: CSRALAGGPNEQFF. CDR3 bases: TGCAGTCGCGCACTAGCGGGAGGTCCCAATGAGCAGTTCTTC.

This clonotype was observed a single time. Since a much larger clone is just one base distant, this may be a read error. The CDR3 does not end in the conserved phenylalanine or tryptophan, so this is likely a read error. The J gene is TRBJ2-5, the V gene TRBV27; TRBD2 is a possible D gene (5 bases). Looked up from germline, CDR1 is MNHEY and CDR2 is SMNVEV (reference sequence). V lost 5 bases to trimming and J lost 5 bases, with 18 bases between them. The CDR3 totals 15 residues. CDR3 protein: CASSMTSSWEETQYL. In DNA form, the CDR3 reads TGTGCCAGCAGTATGACGTCCTCGTGGGAGGAGACCCAGTACCTC.

This clonotype was counted ten times or more. The chain employs TRBV30 and TRBJ1-2; D remains ambiguous. Germline V gene sequence: CDR1 GTSNPN, CDR2 SVGIG (reference sequence). Trimming shortened V by 4 bases and J by 8 bases, and 14 bases separated the two germline ends. The CDR3 extends over 12 amino acids. The DNA for the CDR3 is TGTGCCTGGACAAGAAGGGATGGAGGCTACACCTTC. Translating it yields CAWTRRDGGYTF.

Many counts were recorded for this clonotype. The rearrangement joins TRBV5-5 to TRBJ2-5, with D possibly matching TRBD1 (6 bases). The CDR3 covers 14 residues. Germline V gene data show CDR1 as SGHKS and CDR2 as YYEKEE (reference sequence). Trimming removed 4 bases from V and 4 bases from J, with 14 bases in between. The CDR3: CASSATGWGETQYF. DNA of the CDR3: TGTGCCAGCAGCGCGACAGGTTGGGGAGAGACCCAGTACTTC.

This clonotype occurred many times. A junction boundary mismatches the germline segment, possibly from a read error. The chain carries TRBV6-5 and TRBJ2-7, with 8 positions matching TRBD2. CDR1 and CDR2 from the germline V gene are MNHEY and SVGAGI. The CDR3 is 17 amino acids. CDR3 sequence reads: CASSHSRTGGGRYEQYF. DNA for the CDR3: TGTGCCAGCAGTCACTCCCGGACGGGGGGGGGAAGGTACGAGCAGTACTTC.

The V gene is TRBV29-1, the J gene TRBJ2-5, with 12 bases aligning to TRBD2. The trim removed 4 bases at V and 2 bases at J, leaving 8 bases unmatched. CDR1 is SQVTM and CDR2 is ANQGSEA in the germline V gene. The CDR3 sequence is 16 residues long. The CDR3 DNA reads TGCAGCGTTGTTTGGCTAGCGGGAGGGCTTCAAGAGACCCAGTACTTC. This translates into CSVVWLAGGLQETQYF.

This clonotype was found a few times. The genes are TRBV2 and TRBJ2-1; 7 bases are shared with TRBD1. The V segment lost 6 bases and the J segment 8 bases; nucleotides outside the gene matches: 4. Looked up from germline, CDR1 is SNHLY and CDR2 is FYNNEI. CDR3 length: 12 amino acids. The CDR3 DNA follows: TGTGCCAGCAGCACAGGGGAAGATGAGCAGTTCTTC. Protein: CASSTGEDEQFF.

This clonotype was seen at least ten times. V is TRBV30 and J is TRBJ2-7; D uncertain. V gave up 0 bases and J gave up 6 bases, with 15 bases separating them. Germline V CDR1 and CDR2: GTSNPN, SVGIG (reference sequence). The CDR3 contains 14 residues. The CDR3 region is CAWSVNGLVGEQYF. CDR3 DNA sequence: TGTGCCTGGAGTGTAAACGGGCTAGTCGGCGAGCAGTACTTC. Looking up the rest from reference TRBV30 and TRBJ2-7 gives the full variable domain: SQTIHQWPATLVQPVGSPLSLECTVEGTSNPNLYWYRQAAGRGLQLLFYSVGIGQISSEVPQNLSASRPQDRQFILSSKKLLLSDSGFYLCAWSVNGLVGEQYFGPGTRLTVT.

This clonotype is a singleton in its sample. V usage is TRBV6-4 and J usage is TRBJ2-3, with D possibly matching TRBD1 (7 bases). This CDR3 region has 16 residues. Per germline, CDR1 MRHNA and CDR2 SNTAGT. Trimming removed 8 bases at V and 0 bases at J, with 18 bases between. This CDR3 is CASSSGGQTSTDTQYF. The CDR3 DNA reads TGTGCCAGCTCCTCAGGGGGGCAAACTAGCACAGATACGCAGTATTTT.

Concerning this clonotype: The junction departs from germline at one end; a sequencing error may be responsible. V and J are TRBV20-1 and TRBJ2-7; 10 bases agree with TRBD1. Germline V lookup: CDR1 DFQATT, CDR2 SNEGSKA (reference sequence). The CDR3 is made up of 14 amino acids. The CDR3 region is CSARTGTGAYEQYF. The CDR3 DNA follows: TGTAGTGCTAGGACCGGGACAGGGGCCTACGAGCAGTACTTC.

This clonotype was observed many times. The rearrangement links TRBV7-8 to TRBJ1-1; tentatively, D is TRBD1 (5 bases). CDR1 is SGHVS and CDR2 is FQNEAQ in the germline V gene. V shed 0 bases and J shed 6 bases, with 11 bases lying between them. The CDR3 length is 14 residues. The CDR3 is CASSLAGTHAEAFF. CDR3 nucleotide sequence: TGTGCCAGCAGCTTAGCCGGGACCCATGCTGAAGCTTTCTTT.

The sample holds a few counts of this clonotype. The junction differs from germline at one of its ends, possibly a read error. The genes are TRBV9 and TRBJ1-3; maybe TRBD1 (6 bases). CDR1 and CDR2 (germline): SGDLS, YYNGEE. The CDR3 length is 17 residues. The CDR3, as DNA: TGTGCCAGCAGCGCTTTTGGGGGGGGCGGGTCTGGAACCACCATATATTTT. It specifies CASSAFGGGGSGTTIYF. The variable domain in full, completed from reference TRBV9 and TRBJ1-3, reads DSGVTQTPKHLITATGQRVTLRCSPRSGDLSVYWYQQSLDQGLQFLIQYYNGEERAKGNILERFSAQQFPDLHSELNLSSLELGDSALYFCASSAFGGGGSGTTIYFGEGSWLTVV.